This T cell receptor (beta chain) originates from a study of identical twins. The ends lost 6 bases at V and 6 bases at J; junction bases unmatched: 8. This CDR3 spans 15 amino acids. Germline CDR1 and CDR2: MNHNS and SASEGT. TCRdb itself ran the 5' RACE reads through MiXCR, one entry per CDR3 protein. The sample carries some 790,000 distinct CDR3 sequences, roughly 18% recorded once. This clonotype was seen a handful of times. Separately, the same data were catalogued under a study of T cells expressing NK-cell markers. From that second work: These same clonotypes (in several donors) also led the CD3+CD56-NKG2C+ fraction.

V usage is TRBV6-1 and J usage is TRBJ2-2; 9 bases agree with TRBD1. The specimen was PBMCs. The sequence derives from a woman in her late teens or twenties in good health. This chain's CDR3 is CASSQGQGRAGELFF. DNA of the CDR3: TGTGCCAGCAGCCAGGGACAGGGAAGGGCCGGGGAGCTGTTTTTT.